This entry describes one TCR beta chain. Its antigen is unidentified. These data originate in a study of cytomegalovirus exposure and HLA in healthy donors. General study points: There was a cluster of highly shared sequence variants that was likely a sequencing artifact. A few CMV-associated chains proved CMV antigen-specific in vitro. Published work reported that the classifier diagnosed cytomegalovirus status with high specificity and sensitivity. In an earlier analysis, about 90% or about 30%: the productive usage of most TCR beta V segments.

Primers for the PCR totalled 60 Vbeta and 13 Jbeta. Data came from immunoSEQ multiplex PCR; TCRdb stores just in-frame clones and leaves some out. The sample records about 110,000 clones, more than 70% being singletons. The germline V gene has CDR1 MDHEN and CDR2 SYDVKM. This CDR3 has 15 residues. The ends lost 5 bases at V and 5 bases at J; junction bases unmatched: 12. Sequenced input: PBMCs. The V and J genes are TRBV28 and TRBJ2-7, with 7 bases lining up with TRBD2. This sequence originates from a woman aged 60-75 years in good health and CMV-seropositive. CDR3 sequence: CASSGGGNRVDEQYF. The CDR3 DNA follows: TGTGCCAGCAGTGGGGGGGGGAACCGAGTGGACGAGCAGTACTTC.